One sample yielded the 30 T cell receptor beta chains listed below, sequenced in a study of cytomegalovirus exposure and HLA in healthy donors. Use of 60 Vbeta and 13 Jbeta primers characterized the PCR. Repertoires were generated with immunoSEQ multiplex PCR, while TCRdb's copy carries only in-frame clones and drops some. The sample holds 150,000 to 200,000 clones, 78% seen once. Source material: PBMCs. The receptors stem from a woman in her twenties or thirties in good health and CMV-seropositive.

The V and J genes are TRBV10-3 and TRBJ2-1, with TRBD1 matching 9 bases. The germline gives CDR1 ENHRY, CDR2 SYGVKD. V shed 2 bases and J 2 bases; nucleotides not matched to a gene: 4. This CDR3 is 16 amino acids long. The CDR3 sequence: CAISEPGTGPYNEQFF. CDR3 coding DNA: TGTGCCATCAGTGAGCCCGGGACAGGGCCCTACAATGAGCAGTTCTTC.

The chain recombines TRBV7-2 with TRBJ1-1, with 7 bases identical to TRBD1. This CDR3 is built from 14 residues. The V gene end was trimmed by 2 bases and the J gene end by 8 bases; junction bases not matched to a gene: 8. Germline V gene sequence: CDR1 SGHTA, CDR2 FQGNSA. CDR3 in DNA: TGTGCCAGCAGCTTATTCACAGGGGTAGGAGAAGCTTTCTTT. This codes for CASSLFTGVGEAFF.

The chain employs TRBV11-1 and TRBJ2-3, with TRBD1 identical over 7 bases. The ends lost 5 bases at V and 0 bases at J; junction bases unmatched: 5. The CDR3 runs to 15 residues. Per germline, CDR1 SGHAT and CDR2 FQDESV (reference sequence). The CDR3 DNA reads as TGTGCCAGCAGCACGGACAGGCTAAGCACAGATACGCAGTATTTT. Translating gives CASSTDRLSTDTQYF.

The rearrangement links TRBV9 to TRBJ2-3; no clear D gene. CDR3 size: 12 residues. V was shortened by 2 bases and J by 5 bases, with 6 bases between the two germline ends. The germline V gene has CDR1 SGDLS and CDR2 YYNGEE. CDR3 coding DNA: TGTGCCAGCAGCGTTTCTCTAGATACGCAGTATTTT. Its protein product is CASSVSLDTQYF.

CDR3 protein: CASSNRSRNYGYTF. The CDR3 coding sequence is TGTGCCAGCAGCAACAGGTCTCGCAACTATGGCTACACCTTC. The chain joins TRBV6-6 to TRBJ1-2, with a tentative D call TRBD1 (5 bases). This CDR3 has 14 residues. The germline V gene has CDR1 MNHNY and CDR2 SVGAGI (reference sequence). V shed 6 bases and J shed 2 bases, with 13 bases lying between them.

This chain joins TRBV7-2 and TRBJ2-5, with D uncertain. V shed 2 bases and J shed 1 base, with 8 bases lying between them. CDR3 length equals 14 residues. Germline CDR1 SGHTA, CDR2 FQGNSA. CDR3 region: CASSLRGFQETQYF. The DNA of the CDR3 is TGTGCCAGCAGCTTACGTGGCTTCCAAGAGACCCAGTACTTC.

The chain has TRBV28 and TRBJ2-2, with 13 bases aligning to TRBD2. V dropped 3 bases and J dropped 6; count of bases not matched to a gene: 4. Germline V CDR1 and CDR2: MDHEN, SYDVKM. This CDR3 region has 16 residues. CDR3 nucleotides: TGTGCCAGCAGTTTTTTAACTAGCGGGAGGGCCGGGGAGCTGTTTTTT. The encoded protein is CASSFLTSGRAGELFF.

The chain uses TRBV4-3 and TRBJ2-2; D unresolved. V dropped 0 bases and J dropped 4 bases, with 9 bases sitting between them. This CDR3 is built from 15 residues. CDR1 is LGHNA, CDR2 YSLEER, per germline. CDR3: CASSQDFRSTGELFF. The DNA of the CDR3 is TGCGCCAGCAGCCAAGATTTCCGCAGCACCGGGGAGCTGTTTTTT.

The rearrangement joins TRBV18 to TRBJ1-1; D gene ambiguous. The CDR3 consists of 16 residues. CDR1 and CDR2 (germline): KGHSH, LQKENI. Trimming removed 4 bases at V and 0 bases at J, with 15 bases between. The CDR3 nucleotides read TGTGCCAGCTCACTTCTGACAACCCTCCTGAACACTGAAGCTTTCTTT. As protein: CASSLLTTLLNTEAFF.

The rearrangement joins TRBV5-4 to TRBJ2-1, with 13 bases that match TRBD2. V was pared by 4 bases and J by 8 bases, with 9 bases of the junction left unmatched. This CDR3 spans 16 amino acids. Germline V gene sequence: CDR1 SGHNT, CDR2 YYREEE (reference sequence). CDR3 region: CASSLGTSGVVDEQFF. DNA for the CDR3: TGTGCCAGCAGCCTGGGGACTAGCGGGGTGGTGGATGAGCAGTTCTTC.

CDR3 nucleotides: TGTGCCAGCAGTGGTTCCAGAGCTCAGGGCTACGAGCAGTACTTC. Its protein is CASSGSRAQGYEQYF. The chain uses TRBV6-1 and TRBJ2-7; D is possibly TRBD1 (5 bases). Germline loops: CDR1 MNHNS, CDR2 SASEGT. Between the trimmed V and J ends, which lost 4 bases and 3 bases, there was a span of 16 bases. The CDR3 totals 15 residues.

This chain links TRBV2 with TRBJ2-5; TRBD2 agrees at 12 bases. CDR1 is SNHLY, CDR2 FYNNEI, per germline. The CDR3 extends over 11 amino acids. Losses at the gene ends were 8 bases for V and 12 bases for J; bases not matched to a gene: 4. CDR3 in DNA: TGTGCCAGCTCTAGCGGGAGGGCCGAGTACTTC. Amino acids: CASSSGRAEYF. The variable domain in full, with the rest retrieved from reference TRBV2 and TRBJ2-5, is EPEVTQTPSHQVTQMGQEVILRCVPISNHLYFYWYRQILGQKVEFLVSFYNNEISEKSEIFDDQFSVERPDGSNFTLKIRSTKLEDSAMYFCASSSGRAEYFGPGTRLLVL.

The chain uses TRBV28 and TRBJ1-5; 7 nucleotides agree with TRBD1. The germline V gene encodes CDR1 MDHEN and CDR2 SYDVKM. V lost 6 bases and J lost 5; bases outside the gene matches: 7. The CDR3 runs to 14 residues. The CDR3 sequence is CASRGDSNYQPQHF. The CDR3 bases are TGTGCCAGCAGGGGGGACAGTAATTATCAGCCCCAGCATTTT. The full variable domain, with the rest looked up from reference TRBV28 and TRBJ1-5, is DVKVTQSSRYLVKRTGEKVFLECVQDMDHENMFWYRQDPGLGLRLIYFSYDVKMKEKGDIPEGYSVSREKKERFSLILESASTNQTSMYLCASRGDSNYQPQHFGDGTRLSIL.

The chain carries TRBV9 and TRBJ1-4; D not resolved. The V end lost 0 bases, the J end lost 8 bases, and 11 bases lay between the germline ends. CDR1 is SGDLS, CDR2 YYNGEE, per germline. CDR3 length equals 14 residues. CDR3 sequence reads: CASSVGVSGEKLFF. CDR3 coding DNA: TGTGCCAGCAGCGTAGGTGTCTCGGGGGAAAAACTGTTTTTT.

The chain combines TRBV5-1 with TRBJ2-7; no firm D call. Germline V lookup: CDR1 SGHRS, CDR2 YFSETQ. Trimming took 0 bases from V and 2 from J, leaving 12 bases between them. There are 15 residues in the CDR3. The DNA of the CDR3 is TGCGCCAGCAGCTTGGGTCTTCTAAATCCCTACGAGCAGTACTTC. Its translation: CASSLGLLNPYEQYF.

The CDR3 loop is CASMFGGNGQPQHF. The CDR3 nucleotides are TGTGCCAGCATGTTTGGAGGGAACGGTCAGCCCCAGCATTTT. The chain joins TRBV28 to TRBJ1-5; the D is unclear. This CDR3 has 14 amino acids. Trimming stripped 7 bases from V and 6 bases from J, with 16 bases between. Germline-derived CDR1 and CDR2 are MDHEN and SYDVKM.

Worth noting for this clone: The junction does not match germline at one end; this may be a read error. The gene calls are TRBV6-6 and TRBJ2-7, with TRBD2 as a possible D gene (5 bases). The CDR3 contains 15 residues. Per germline, CDR1 MNHNY and CDR2 SVGAGI (reference sequence). CDR3 sequence (DNA): TGTGCCGGCAGCCCCGGAATAGCGATTGCCTACGAGCAGTACTTC. Its translation is CAGSPGIAIAYEQYF.

The chain has TRBV4-1 and TRBJ1-2; the match to TRBD1 covers 8 bases. The trim removed 1 base at V and 5 bases at J, leaving 9 bases unmatched. The CDR3 has 16 residues. The germline gives CDR1 MGHRA, CDR2 YSYEKL. DNA for the CDR3: TGCGCCAGCAGCCAAGCCGGGACAGGCTTTAAATATGGCTACACCTTC. Protein: CASSQAGTGFKYGYTF.

As DNA, the CDR3 is TGTGCCAGCAGCCGAGAGCAAGAACTCATAATACAGGGTGAAAAACTGTTTTTT. Translating gives CASSREQELIIQGEKLFF. J is TRBJ1-4 and V is TRBV2, with D tentatively TRBD1 (6 bases). The V end lost 6 bases, the J end lost 7 bases, and 27 bases lay between the germline ends. This CDR3 spans 18 amino acids. CDR1 is SNHLY and CDR2 is FYNNEI in the germline V gene. Using reference TRBV2 and TRBJ1-4 for the parts outside the CDR3, the full variable domain is EPEVTQTPSHQVTQMGQEVILRCVPISNHLYFYWYRQILGQKVEFLVSFYNNEISEKSEIFDDQFSVERPDGSNFTLKIRSTKLEDSAMYFCASSREQELIIQGEKLFFGSGTQLSVL.

This chain joins TRBV27 and TRBJ2-1; 7 bases agree with TRBD1. Germline V gene sequence: CDR1 MNHEY, CDR2 SMNVEV (reference sequence). This CDR3 spans 16 amino acids. V shed 2 bases, J shed 5 bases, and the junction held 9 bases outside the gene matches. The CDR3 DNA follows: TGTGCCAGCAGTTTACTTTCGACAGGGCGACACAATGAGCAGTTCTTC. Translated: CASSLLSTGRHNEQFF.

The chain links TRBV19 to TRBJ1-1; the match to TRBD1 covers 10 bases. The CDR3 sequence is 16 residues long. Trimming cost V 5 bases and J 6 bases; bases outside gene matches: 12. CDR1 is LNHDA and CDR2 is SQIVND in the germline V gene (reference sequence). The CDR3: CASSVPRTGGRAEAFF. DNA for the CDR3: TGTGCCAGTAGTGTTCCCCGGACAGGGGGACGGGCTGAAGCTTTCTTT. Complete variable domain (other parts from reference TRBV19 and TRBJ1-1): DGGITQSPKYLFRKEGQNVTLSCEQNLNHDAMYWYRQDPGQGLRLIYYSQIVNDFQKGDIAEGYSVSREKKESFPLTVTSAQKNPTAFYLCASSVPRTGGRAEAFFGQGTRLTVV.

V is TRBV29-1 and J is TRBJ2-1; D is perhaps TRBD2 (7 bases). This CDR3 spans 14 amino acids. V lost 4 bases and J lost 7, with 17 bases in between. Germline-derived CDR1 and CDR2 are SQVTM and ANQGSEA. CDR3 residues: CSVVGGPLLNEQFF. CDR3 DNA: TGCAGCGTTGTCGGGGGGCCCCTCCTAAATGAGCAGTTCTTC.

In nucleotides, the CDR3 is TGTGCCAGCAGCGCCCTAGAGCTGCCCCAGCATTTT. Translation: CASSALELPQHF. V and J are TRBV6-1 and TRBJ1-5; D gene unclear. The length of the CDR3 is 12 residues. Deletions cut 6 bases from V and 9 bases from J, with 12 bases between. The V gene's germline CDR1 is MNHNS and CDR2 SASEGT.

CDR3 coding DNA: TGTGCCAGTAGTTTGGACAGGGCGGTCTATGGCTACACCTTC. This gives the protein CASSLDRAVYGYTF. The chain is built from TRBV19 and TRBJ1-2, with TRBD1 matching 8 bases. Germline V gene lookup returns CDR1 LNHDA and CDR2 SQIVND (reference sequence). The J segment lost 4 bases and the V segment lost 5 bases, leaving 6 bases of the junction unmatched. The CDR3 spans 14 residues.

V usage is TRBV19 and J usage is TRBJ2-1; 10 bases match TRBD2. The CDR3 consists of 15 residues. V lost 8 bases and J lost 5; bases outside the gene matches: 9. Germline V gene lookup returns CDR1 LNHDA and CDR2 SQIVND (reference sequence). The DNA of the CDR3 is TGTGCCAGTGCCGATAGCGGGAGGATAAACAATGAGCAGTTCTTC. Protein: CASADSGRINNEQFF.

The V gene is TRBV9, the J gene TRBJ2-5; the match to TRBD2 covers 9 bases. In germline, CDR1 is SGDLS, CDR2 YYNGEE. This CDR3 is built from 16 residues. The trim removed 2 bases at V and 2 bases at J, leaving 7 bases unmatched. For the CDR3, the DNA is TGTGCCAGCAGCGTGGGTAGCGGGAGCCCACAAGAGACCCAGTACTTC. Its translation is CASSVGSGSPQETQYF.

The CDR3 bases are TGTGCCAGCAGCAGGGGGTCGGACACTGAAGCTTTCTTT. Its translation is CASSRGSDTEAFF. The V call is TRBV6-5, the J call TRBJ1-1; 7 nucleotides agree with TRBD1. The CDR3 consists of 13 residues. V shed 6 bases and J 3 bases; nucleotides not matched to a gene: 4. Germline loops: CDR1 MNHEY, CDR2 SVGAGI.

The rearrangement uses TRBV5-1 and TRBJ2-7, with 9 positions matching TRBD2. Germline V gene sequence: CDR1 SGHRS, CDR2 YFSETQ. The CDR3 totals 15 residues. V was clipped by 5 bases and J by 0 bases; unmatched bases: 6. Written as DNA, the CDR3 is TGCGCCAGCAGAAGGGCGGGAGGGCCCTCCTACGAGCAGTACTTC. The encoded protein is CASRRAGGPSYEQYF.

The chain employs TRBV10-3 and TRBJ2-1; D is unresolved. The V end was cut by 2 bases, the J end by 14 bases, with 10 bases between. Germline values: CDR1 ENHRY, CDR2 SYGVKD. The CDR3 covers 11 residues. Written as DNA, the CDR3 is TGTGCCATCAGTGAGCCGGGTAGTAAGTTCTTC. This translates into CAISEPGSKFF.

The V gene is TRBV7-2, the J gene TRBJ2-7; D possibly corresponds to TRBD2 (6 bases). Germline V CDR1 and CDR2: SGHTA, FQGNSA. The ends were cut back, 5 bases at V and 4 bases at J, with 12 bases in the middle. The CDR3 has 13 residues. The CDR3 here is CASSHGGVYEQYF. The DNA for the CDR3 is TGTGCCAGCAGCCACGGGGGAGTTTACGAGCAGTACTTC.